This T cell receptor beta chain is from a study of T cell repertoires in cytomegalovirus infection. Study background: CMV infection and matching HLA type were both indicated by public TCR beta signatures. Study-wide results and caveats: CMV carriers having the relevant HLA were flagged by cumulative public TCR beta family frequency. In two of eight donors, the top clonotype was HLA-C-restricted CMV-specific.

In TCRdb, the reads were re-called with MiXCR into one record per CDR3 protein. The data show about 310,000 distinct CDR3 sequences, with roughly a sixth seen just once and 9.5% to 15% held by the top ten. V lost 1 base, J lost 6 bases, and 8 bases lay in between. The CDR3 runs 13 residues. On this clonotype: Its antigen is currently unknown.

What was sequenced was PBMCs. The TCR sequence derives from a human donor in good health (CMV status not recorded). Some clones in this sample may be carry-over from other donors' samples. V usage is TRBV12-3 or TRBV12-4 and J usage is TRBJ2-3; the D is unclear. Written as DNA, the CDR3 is TGTGCCAGCAGTTTAGACGGGTCGGATACGCAGTATTTT. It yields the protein CASSLDGSDTQYF.